This TCR beta chain was obtained from a study of T cells after yellow fever vaccination. Findings and limits, study-wide: Researchers report a weaker secondary response that nonetheless peaked faster, day 5 versus 15.

This CDR3 has 15 amino acids. Germline lookup yields CDR1 SGHVS and CDR2 FNYEAQ. The J segment lost 0 bases and the V segment lost 5 bases, leaving 6 bases of the junction unmatched. TCRdb used MiXCR to reprocess the 5' RACE reads, holding one entry per CDR3 protein. The table has over 85,000 distinct CDR3 sequences, about 8.2% seen once. The chain carries TRBV7-6 and TRBJ1-1; 7 bases are a match to TRBD1. The sample consisted of CD8+ T cells not binding an NS4B(214-222) dextramer, sorted from PBMCs, taken about 2 weeks after the first yellow fever vaccination. This sequence originates from a man aged 18 to 29 who received the YFV17D yellow fever vaccine. In nucleotides, the CDR3 is TGTGCCAGCAGCACCGGACAGGTGGTGAACACTGAAGCTTTCTTT. It specifies CASSTGQVVNTEAFF.